Below, 9 T cell receptor beta chains from the same sample are listed, as sequenced in a study of T cell responses to AZD1222 COVID-19 vaccine. Generated by immunoSEQ multiplex PCR, the TCRdb table keeps only in-frame clones and is missing some. This repertoire shows 140,000 or so clones, approximately 88% found once; its top ten account for roughly 5.2%. Sequenced material: peripheral blood, taken 28 days after the second dose of the MenACWY control vaccine. The receptor set was obtained from an adult who received the MenACWY meningococcal vaccine as a control.

The sample holds a few counts of this clone. This chain uses TRBV7-2 with TRBJ2-4; D is possibly TRBD1 (6 bases). The germline V and J ends were trimmed by 3 bases and 0 bases, with 6 bases remaining between them. CDR1 is SGHTA and CDR2 is FQGNSA in the germline V gene. The CDR3 extends over 14 amino acids. In DNA, the CDR3 is TGTGCCAGCAGCTTCAGGGGAGCCAAAAACATTCAGTACTTC. The encoded protein is CASSFRGAKNIQYF.

The chain carries TRBV30 and TRBJ1-4, with D perhaps matching TRBD1 (6 bases). From germline, CDR1 is GTSNPN and CDR2 SVGIG (reference sequence). The CDR3 consists of 15 residues. V was trimmed by 6 bases and J by 3 bases, leaving 17 bases between them. The CDR3 loop reads CACPDSRTANEKLFF. In DNA, the CDR3 is TGTGCCTGTCCCGACTCCCGGACAGCTAATGAAAAACTGTTTTTT.

V and J are TRBV5-4 and TRBJ1-1, with TRBD1 matching over 8 bases. Germline values: CDR1 SGHNT, CDR2 YYREEE (reference sequence). This CDR3 comprises 15 residues. V lost 4 bases, J lost 2 bases, and 7 bases stayed unmatched. The CDR3 loop reads CASSGRTGFNTEAFF. The CDR3, as DNA: TGTGCCAGCAGCGGGCGGACAGGGTTTAACACTGAAGCTTTCTTT.

This clone occurred a few times. The rearrangement uses TRBV4-3 and TRBJ2-7; D possibly corresponds to TRBD1 (6 bases). The length of the CDR3 is 15 residues. Trimming took off 3 bases at V and 3 bases at J, with 15 bases between the two ends. CDR1 is LGHNA, CDR2 YSLEER, per germline. This chain's CDR3 is CASSQADRWFYEQYF. CDR3 nucleotides: TGCGCCAGCAGCCAGGCTGACAGGTGGTTCTACGAGCAGTACTTC.

V gene TRBV4-1 combines with J gene TRBJ2-2; maybe TRBD2 (7 bases). The V end was cut by 2 bases, the J end by 4 bases, with 14 bases between. The CDR3 extends over 16 amino acids. Germline V gene sequence: CDR1 MGHRA, CDR2 YSYEKL. The DNA for the CDR3 is TGCGCCAGCAGCCAAAGTGGCGGGGGCGTCACCGGGGAGCTGTTTTTT. Encoded protein: CASSQSGGGVTGELFF.

In this sample, this clone turned up once. The CDR3: CASSLSRGNTEAFF. As DNA, the CDR3 is TGTGCCAGCAGTTTATCTAGGGGGAACACTGAAGCTTTCTTT. The chain carries TRBV27 and TRBJ1-1; TRBD1 might be the D (5 bases). The germline V gene encodes CDR1 MNHEY and CDR2 SMNVEV (reference sequence). The V and J ends lost 0 bases and 1 base respectively, with 6 bases between them. CDR3 size: 14 residues.

The rearrangement joins TRBV6-2 or TRBV6-3 to TRBJ2-5, with 9 positions matching TRBD2. Germline CDR1 reads MNHEY; CDR2 reads SVGEGT. Trimming removed 0 bases from V and 5 bases from J; junction bases left unmatched: 13. The CDR3 is 18 amino acids. The CDR3 region is CASSYSLAGGPGYETQYF. CDR3 DNA sequence: TGTGCCAGCAGTTACTCCCTGGCGGGAGGGCCGGGTTACGAGACCCAGTACTTC.

The chain combines TRBV7-3 with TRBJ2-5; D is ambiguous. Germline V CDR1 and CDR2: SGHTA, FQGTGA. This CDR3 is 13 amino acids long. V was shortened by 1 base and J by 2 bases, with 5 bases between the two germline ends. DNA of the CDR3: TGTGCCAGCAGCTTAATACAGCAAGAGACCCAGTACTTC. Translating it yields CASSLIQQETQYF.

The gene calls are TRBV19 and TRBJ1-5; the D is unclear. CDR3 length: 15 amino acids. Per the germline V gene, CDR1 is LNHDA and CDR2 is SQIVND (reference sequence). The germline V and J ends were trimmed by 6 bases and 0 bases, with 12 bases remaining between them. This chain's CDR3 is CASRLVRGSNQPQHF. The CDR3 coding sequence is TGTGCCAGTAGGCTCGTCCGGGGTAGCAATCAGCCCCAGCATTTT.